The clone carrying this T cell receptor beta chain was observed once. The data were obtained in a study of blood T cell repertoires in COVID-19. V trimming: 5 bases; J trimming: 0 bases; junction bases outside the gene matches: 10. CDR1 is LNHDA, CDR2 SQIVND, per germline (reference sequence). The CDR3 is 17 residues long. Sequencing used immunoSEQ multiplex PCR; TCRdb keeps in-frame clones, though not all of them. The sample shows around 250,000 clones, about nine tenths of them seen only once. The chain has TRBV19 and TRBJ2-7, with 10 bases fitting TRBD1. The TCR was taken from a woman between 40 and 50 years old who had recovered from COVID-19. Sequenced: peripheral blood. In nucleotides, the CDR3 is TGTGCCAGTAGTCCCCATCCGGGACAGGGGTCCTCCTACGAGCAGTACTTC. This gives the protein CASSPHPGQGSSYEQYF.